This is a list of T cell receptor beta chains from one sample in a study of PD-1 blockade in mismatch repair-deficient tumors. Sequenced by immunoSEQ multiplex PCR; TCRdb stores in-frame clones only, minus some. The sample has about 79,000 clones, 70% to 90% seen once; the top ten hold about 6%. The specimen was peripheral blood, collected 44 weeks after starting pembrolizumab. The receptors derive from an adult with mismatch repair-deficient cancer. The CDR3 runs from the conserved cysteine through the conserved F or W. The order of the fields is D gene, J gene, V gene, clone size, CDR3 protein, CDR3 DNA. The D gene is left open where the match is weak. Size tells how often a clone was seen (once, few, many) or the class of an expanded clone, and some rows leave it out.

NA	TRBJ2-3	TRBV11-2	NA	CASSLVPGSTDTQYF	TGTGCCAGCAGCTTAGTTCCGGGCTCCACAGATACGCAGTATTTT
NA	TRBJ2-7	TRBV6-1	NA	CASIRSYEQYF	TGTGCCAGCATCAGGTCCTACGAGCAGTACTTC
TRBD1	TRBJ2-5	TRBV4-1	NA	CASSQEDRVTETQYF	TGCGCCAGCAGCCAAGAGGACAGGGTTACGGAGACCCAGTACTTC
NA	TRBJ2-7	TRBV11-2	once	CASSPGPGQYDEQYF	TGTGCCAGCAGCCCGGGACCCGGACAGTACGACGAGCAGTACTTC
NA	TRBJ1-1	TRBV25-1	NA	CASSGQDLNTEAFF	TGTGCCAGCAGTGGACAGGACCTAAACACTGAAGCTTTCTTT
TRBD1	TRBJ2-6	TRBV5-4	NA	CASSSGDRGPAGANVLTF	TGTGCCAGCAGCTCGGGGGACAGGGGGCCGGCTGGGGCCAACGTCCTGACTTTC
NA	TRBJ2-5	TRBV6-1	NA	CASRSVIGETQYF	TGTGCCAGCAGGAGTGTCATAGGGGAGACCCAGTACTTC
TRBD2	TRBJ2-7	TRBV5-4	NA	CASSLGTSGRVPYEQYF	TGTGCCAGCAGCTTGGGGACTAGCGGGAGGGTACCCTACGAGCAGTACTTC
NA	TRBJ1-5	TRBV7-9	NA	CASSLGAGNQPQHF	TGTGCCAGCAGCTTAGGCGCTGGTAATCAGCCCCAGCATTTT
TRBD1	TRBJ2-5	TRBV11-2	NA	CASSPRTGQGETQYF	TGTGCCAGCAGCCCTCGGACAGGGCAGGGAGAGACCCAGTACTTC
NA	TRBJ2-2	TRBV11-2	once	CASSGRGMESIVWTGELFF	TGTGCCAGCAGCGGGCGAGGGATGGAGTCAATTGTCTGGACCGGGGAGCTGTTTTTT
TRBD2	TRBJ2-1	TRBV6-5	NA	CASSFAGGVRNEQFF	TGTGCCAGCAGTTTTGCGGGAGGGGTTCGCAATGAGCAGTTCTTC
NA	TRBJ2-7	TRBV7-8	few	CASSSGRLENEQYF	TGTGCCAGCAGCTCCGGACGGCTTGAAAATGAGCAGTACTTC
TRBD1	TRBJ1-1	TRBV27	few	CAAYATGGGMGTEAFF	TGTGCCGCGTACGCCACTGGAGGGGGCATGGGAACTGAAGCTTTCTTT
NA	TRBJ1-4	TRBV6-5	NA	CASSYGGVANEKLFF	TGTGCCAGCAGTTACGGGGGCGTAGCTAATGAAAAACTGTTTTTT
TRBD1	TRBJ1-2	TRBV5-4	NA	CASSPGTGDTYGYTF	TGTGCCAGCAGCCCAGGGACAGGGGACACCTATGGCTACACCTTC
NA	TRBJ1-1	TRBV7-8	NA	CASSRGLENTEAFF	TGTGCCAGCAGCCGGGGCTTAGAGAACACTGAAGCTTTCTTT
NA	TRBJ1-1	TRBV30	NA	CAWSQGWTEAFF	TGTGCCTGGAGTCAGGGGTGGACTGAAGCTTTCTTT
NA	TRBJ1-1	TRBV4-3	NA	CASSRTGDTEAFF	TGCGCCAGCAGCCGGACCGGGGACACTGAAGCTTTCTTT
NA	TRBJ2-1	TRBV19	NA	CASKHRSDEQFF	TGTGCCAGCAAGCACCGCAGTGATGAGCAGTTCTTC
NA	TRBJ1-4	TRBV6-5	NA	CASSYDKRKLFF	TGTGCCAGCAGTTACGACAAAAGGAAACTGTTTTTT
NA	TRBJ2-1	TRBV5-6	once	CASSLLIRDKSSYNEQFF	TGTGCCAGCAGCTTGCTTATCCGGGACAAGAGCTCCTACAATGAGCAGTTCTTC
TRBD1	TRBJ2-7	TRBV9	NA	CASSGNRGTNEQYF	TGTGCCAGCAGCGGAAACAGGGGGACCAACGAGCAGTACTTC
TRBD2	TRBJ2-1	TRBV30	NA	CAWSVRTRGNEQFF	TGTGCCTGGAGTGTAAGGACTAGGGGCAATGAGCAGTTCTTC
NA	TRBJ2-2	TRBV9	NA	CASSVIDRSTGELFF	TGTGCCAGCAGCGTAATCGACAGAAGCACCGGGGAGCTGTTTTTT
NA	TRBJ2-7	TRBV19	NA	CASSIGQGRGYEQYF	TGTGCCAGTAGTATAGGGCAGGGGCGCGGTTACGAGCAGTACTTC
NA	TRBJ1-5	TRBV19	few	CASSTILRQPQHF	TGTGCCAGTAGTACCATCCTGAGGCAGCCCCAGCATTTT
TRBD2	TRBJ2-5	TRBV9	NA	CASSVSVAGGPETQYF	TGTGCCAGCAGCGTATCAGTAGCGGGAGGGCCGGAGACCCAGTACTTC
NA	TRBJ2-1	TRBV5-5	NA	CASNPGREAYNEQFF	TGTGCCAGCAACCCGGGACGGGAAGCCTACAATGAGCAGTTCTTC
NA	TRBJ2-6	TRBV7-2	NA	CASSLDRAPSGANVLTF	TGTGCCAGCAGCTTAGACAGGGCCCCCTCTGGGGCCAACGTCCTGACTTTC
NA	TRBJ1-1	TRBV4-1	NA	CASSHDAGSYTEAFF	TGCGCCAGCAGCCACGACGCAGGCTCCTACACTGAAGCTTTCTTT
TRBD1	TRBJ1-4	TRBV28	NA	CASSFSGTGGVSEKLFF	TGTGCCAGCAGTTTTAGCGGGACAGGGGGCGTATCAGAAAAACTGTTTTTT
NA	TRBJ2-7	TRBV7-2	NA	CASSLATGAGYEQYF	TGTGCCAGCAGCTTAGCGACGGGGGCGGGCTACGAGCAGTACTTC